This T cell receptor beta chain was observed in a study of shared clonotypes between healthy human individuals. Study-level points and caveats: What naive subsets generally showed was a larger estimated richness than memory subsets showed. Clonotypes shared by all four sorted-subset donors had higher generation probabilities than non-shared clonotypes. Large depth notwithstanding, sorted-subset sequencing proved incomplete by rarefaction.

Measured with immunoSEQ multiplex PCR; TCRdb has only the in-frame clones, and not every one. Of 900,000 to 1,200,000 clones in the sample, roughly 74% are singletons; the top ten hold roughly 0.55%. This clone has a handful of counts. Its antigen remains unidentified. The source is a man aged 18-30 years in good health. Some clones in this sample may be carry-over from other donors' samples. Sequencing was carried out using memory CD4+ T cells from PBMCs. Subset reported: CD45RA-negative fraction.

The DNA for the CDR3 is TGTGCCAGCAGCTTAGCGGGGTTCGCGGGAGGGCCATTTGGCACCGGGGAGCTGTTTTTT. Its translation: CASSLAGFAGGPFGTGELFF. The chain links TRBV7-2 to TRBJ2-2; 9 positions match TRBD2. Germline CDR1 SGHTA, CDR2 FQGNSA. The CDR3 length is 20 residues. J was trimmed by 4 bases and V by 0 bases; bases with no gene match: 15.